A single sample is the source of the 14 T cell receptor beta chains below, sequenced in a study of cytomegalovirus exposure and HLA in healthy donors. PCR was performed using 60 Vbeta and 13 Jbeta primers. Sequencing used immunoSEQ multiplex PCR; TCRdb keeps in-frame clones, though not all of them. This table holds more than 130,000 clones, 60% to 80% found once. Sequences were obtained from PBMCs. Receptors were obtained from a woman aged 50 to 65 in good health and CMV-seronegative.

The chain has TRBV10-1 and TRBJ1-5; possibly TRBD1 for D (5 bases). CDR1 and CDR2 (germline): WNHNN, SYGVQD (reference sequence). V dropped 2 bases and J dropped 6 bases, with 17 bases sitting between them. CDR3 length: 16 amino acids. The CDR3 sequence is CASSEPGQGGAQPQHF. CDR3 DNA: TGCGCCAGCAGTGAGCCGGGCCAGGGAGGTGCTCAGCCCCAGCATTTT.

The chain combines TRBV27 with TRBJ2-3; D possibly corresponds to TRBD1 (6 bases). From germline, CDR1 is MNHEY and CDR2 SMNVEV (reference sequence). The CDR3 runs 16 residues. Trimming removed 6 bases at V and 3 bases at J, with 19 bases between. The CDR3 here is CASSTLPITGTDTQYF. In nucleotides, the CDR3 is TGTGCCAGCAGCACACTTCCGATAACAGGGACAGATACGCAGTATTTT.

This clone was recorded once. The chain couples TRBV6-1 to TRBJ1-4; a weak D match, TRBD1 (6 bases). Trimming shortened V by 0 bases and J by 8 bases, and 13 bases separated the two germline ends. The CDR3 runs 15 residues. The germline gives CDR1 MNHNS, CDR2 SASEGT. The CDR3, as DNA: TGTGCCAGCAGTGAAGCAGGGGGAGGGGACGAAAAACTGTTTTTT. It yields the protein CASSEAGGGDEKLFF.

The rearrangement joins TRBV7-9 to TRBJ2-3; 9 positions match TRBD1. This CDR3 is 15 amino acids long. Germline V gives CDR1 SEHNR, CDR2 FQNEAQ (reference sequence). V was pared by 5 bases and J by 2 bases, with 5 bases of the junction left unmatched. The CDR3 sequence is CASSPRDRATDTQYF. CDR3 sequence (DNA): TGTGCCAGCAGCCCTCGGGACAGGGCCACAGATACGCAGTATTTT. The variable domain in full, with the rest retrieved from reference TRBV7-9 and TRBJ2-3, is DTGVSQNPRHKITKRGQNVTFRCDPISEHNRLYWYRQTLGQGPEFLTYFQNEAQLEKSRLLSDRFSAERPKGSFSTLEIQRTEQGDSAMYLCASSPRDRATDTQYFGPGTRLTVL.

The chain recombines TRBV15 with TRBJ1-2; the D is unclear. The length of the CDR3 is 15 residues. The V end was cut by 1 base, the J end by 4 bases, with 13 bases between. CDR1 LNHNV and CDR2 YYDKDF come from the germline V gene (reference sequence). As DNA, the CDR3 is TGTGCCACCAGCAGAGCCCCCAACCAAGCCTATGGCTACACCTTC. Its translation: CATSRAPNQAYGYTF.

The chain recombines TRBV19 with TRBJ2-3, with D possibly TRBD1 on 6 matching bases. Germline CDR1 reads LNHDA; CDR2 reads SQIVND (reference sequence). The CDR3 runs 14 residues. With 2 bases removed from V and 7 bases from J, the gap between germline ends came to 13 bases. This CDR3 is CASSISRDTNTQYF. The CDR3 region has the DNA TGTGCCAGTAGTATATCCCGGGACACCAATACGCAGTATTTT.

V gene TRBV19 combines with J gene TRBJ2-1, with D possibly TRBD1 on 6 matching bases. V was pared by 0 bases and J by 2 bases, with 8 bases between. Per the germline V gene, CDR1 is LNHDA and CDR2 is SQIVND (reference sequence). The CDR3 is 15 amino acids. CDR3 in amino acids: CASSIEGAPYNEQFF. CDR3 DNA sequence: TGTGCCAGTAGTATAGAGGGGGCCCCCTACAATGAGCAGTTCTTC.

V is TRBV2 and J is TRBJ1-4, with a possible D match to TRBD1 (6 bases). V was clipped by 4 bases and J by 5 bases, with 8 bases between them. There are 13 residues in the CDR3. The germline V gene has CDR1 SNHLY and CDR2 FYNNEI. The chain's CDR3 is CASSGQGNEKLFF. The CDR3 DNA follows: TGTGCCAGCAGTGGGCAGGGGAATGAAAAACTGTTTTTT.

The J gene is TRBJ2-1, the V gene TRBV19; perhaps TRBD2 as D (5 bases). Trimming took 6 bases from V and 7 from J, leaving 22 bases between them. CDR3 length: 16 residues. Germline-derived CDR1 and CDR2 are LNHDA and SQIVND (reference sequence). CDR3 DNA sequence: TGTGCCAGTAGCCCCCCGGGAAGGCCGGGGTCGAATGAGCAGTTCTTC. This translates into CASSPPGRPGSNEQFF.

This clone appeared a single time. The chain is built from TRBV5-1 and TRBJ1-1; D is possibly TRBD1 (6 bases). The V gene lost 6 bases and the J gene lost 5 bases, with 20 bases spanning the gap. This CDR3 contains 15 residues. Germline CDR1 reads SGHRS; CDR2 reads YFSETQ. The CDR3: CASNLFSAGDTEAFF. The CDR3, as DNA: TGCGCCAGCAACCTCTTTTCGGCAGGGGATACTGAAGCTTTCTTT.

The table lists this clone with a few counts. J is TRBJ1-4 and V is TRBV30; possibly TRBD1 for D (5 bases). This CDR3 comprises 18 residues. V gave up 0 bases and J gave up 2 bases, with 19 bases separating them. Germline-derived CDR1 and CDR2 are GTSNPN and SVGIG (reference sequence). The CDR3 reads CAWSVRQRPLPTNEKLFF. The DNA of the CDR3 is TGTGCCTGGAGTGTACGACAGAGGCCCTTGCCGACTAATGAAAAACTGTTTTTT.

CDR3 bases: TGTGCCATCAGTGAGTCGGGAGGCTTTCAGCCCCAGCATTTT. Translated: CAISESGGFQPQHF. The chain joins TRBV10-3 to TRBJ1-5, with unresolved D. V lost 0 bases, J lost 6 bases, and 9 bases lay in between. Germline lookup yields CDR1 ENHRY and CDR2 SYGVKD. The CDR3 is 14 amino acids.

V and J are TRBV19 and TRBJ1-2; D possibly corresponds to TRBD1 (6 bases). The V and J ends lost 3 bases and 3 bases respectively, with 8 bases between them. From germline, CDR1 is LNHDA and CDR2 SQIVND (reference sequence). The CDR3 loop spans 13 amino acids. CDR3 sequence: CASSIAGDYGYTF. CDR3 bases: TGTGCCAGTAGTATCGCAGGGGACTATGGCTACACCTTC.

V usage is TRBV27 and J usage is TRBJ2-1; perhaps TRBD2 as D (5 bases). Germline CDR1 reads MNHEY; CDR2 reads SMNVEV (reference sequence). Deletions cut 3 bases from V and 9 bases from J, with 27 bases between. The CDR3 extends over 18 amino acids. CDR3 in DNA: TGTGCCAGCAGTTTTTTGAGGAGCGGACCGGCACGGGTGGGTGAGCAGTTCTTC. It translates to CASSFLRSGPARVGEQFF.